This T cell receptor beta chain was sequenced during a study of cytomegalovirus exposure and HLA in healthy donors. Amplification used 60 Vbeta primers and 13 Jbeta primers. Method: immunoSEQ multiplex PCR; TCRdb's copy keeps in-frame clones and lacks some. Counted here are 97,000 or so clones, 70% occurring once; the ten biggest clones make up roughly 2.5%. Germline V lookup: CDR1 SGHAT, CDR2 FQNNGV. Trimming shortened V by 0 bases and J by 6 bases, and 11 bases separated the two germline ends. CDR3 length: 15 amino acids. This sequence was found in a man in his fifties in good health and CMV-seronegative. Sequencing was done on a sample of PBMCs. The chain combines TRBV11-2 with TRBJ2-2; D perhaps matches TRBD1 (8 bases). The CDR3 nucleotides are TGTGCCAGCAGCTTAGATACAGGGGGGGCCGGGGAGCTGTTTTTT. It specifies CASSLDTGGAGELFF.